What follows is one TCR beta chain and its context. The antigen is unknown. This entry comes from a study of beta chain features in type 1 diabetes. Overall study: Healthy donors resembled patients in age, gender and cell yields.

Study-level points and caveats: All four CD4+ subsets of Type 1 diabetes patients contained TCRB CDR3s that were moderately but significantly shorter.

Sorting gave populations that all exceeded 95% purity. The whole isolated RNA underwent reverse transcription, so sequencing captured expressed TCRB transcripts. Naive, central memory and regulatory T cell samples yielded around 3.9 million reads on average. Sequencing was performed with immunoSEQ multiplex PCR; in TCRdb, only in-frame clones are kept and a portion is missing. This repertoire shows around 310,000 clones, 13% found once; its top ten account for about 0.015%. The V and J ends lost 4 bases and 8 bases, in that order; junction bases with no gene match: 7. The CDR3 length is 15 residues. Per the germline V gene, CDR1 is SGHNT and CDR2 is YYREEE (reference sequence).

The sequence was collected from a woman aged 18-29 years with type 1 diabetes. The source material was naive CD4+ T cells from blood. The rearrangement links TRBV5-4 to TRBJ2-1; the match to TRBD1 covers 12 bases. CDR3 amino acids: CASSLGTGGFDEQFF. Written as DNA, the CDR3 is TGTGCCAGCAGCCTCGGGACAGGGGGCTTCGATGAGCAGTTCTTC.